The clone carrying this T cell receptor (beta chain) was counted between two and nine times. The CDR3 extends over 15 amino acids. Germline loops: CDR1 MGHRA, CDR2 YSYEKL. With 1 base removed from V and 0 bases from J, the gap between germline ends came to 7 bases. It was with 60 Vbeta and 13 Jbeta primers that the PCR ran. The method was immunoSEQ multiplex PCR; TCRdb's version includes in-frame clones alone and lacks a portion of them. The table has about 120,000 clones, around two thirds seen once. These data originate in a study of cytomegalovirus exposure and HLA in healthy donors. The sample taken for sequencing was PBMCs. This receptor was taken from a woman between 40 and 50 years old in good health and CMV-seropositive. J is TRBJ1-3 and V is TRBV4-1; TRBD1 might be the D (5 bases). The CDR3 loop reads CASSQVGGSGNTIYF. CDR3 coding DNA: TGCGCCAGCAGCCAAGTGGGGGGCTCTGGAAACACCATATATTTT.